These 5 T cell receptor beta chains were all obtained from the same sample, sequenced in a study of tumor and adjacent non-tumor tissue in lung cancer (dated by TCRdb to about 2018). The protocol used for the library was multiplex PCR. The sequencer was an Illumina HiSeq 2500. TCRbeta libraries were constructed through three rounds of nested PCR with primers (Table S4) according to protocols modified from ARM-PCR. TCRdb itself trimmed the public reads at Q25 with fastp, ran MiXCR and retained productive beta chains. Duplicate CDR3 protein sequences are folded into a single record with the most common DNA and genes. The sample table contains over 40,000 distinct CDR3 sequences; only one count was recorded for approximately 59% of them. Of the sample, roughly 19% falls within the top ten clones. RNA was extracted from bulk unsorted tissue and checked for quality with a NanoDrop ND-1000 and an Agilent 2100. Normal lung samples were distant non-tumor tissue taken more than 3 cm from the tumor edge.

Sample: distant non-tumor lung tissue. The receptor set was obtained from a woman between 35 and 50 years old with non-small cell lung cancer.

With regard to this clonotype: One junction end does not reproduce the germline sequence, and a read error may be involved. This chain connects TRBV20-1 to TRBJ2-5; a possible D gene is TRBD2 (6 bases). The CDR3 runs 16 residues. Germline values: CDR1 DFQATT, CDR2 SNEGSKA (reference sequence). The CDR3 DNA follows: TGCACTGCTAGTCCCCGACTTGCGGGGAATGGGGAGACCCAGTACTTC. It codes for CTASPRLAGNGETQYF.

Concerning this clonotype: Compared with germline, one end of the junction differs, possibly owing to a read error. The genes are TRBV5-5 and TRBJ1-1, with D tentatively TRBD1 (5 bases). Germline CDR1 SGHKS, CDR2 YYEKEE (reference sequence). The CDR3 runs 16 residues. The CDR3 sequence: CASSLSLSDSGTEALF. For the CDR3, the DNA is TGTGCCAGCAGCTTGTCCCTCAGTGACAGCGGCACAGAAGCTCTCTTT.

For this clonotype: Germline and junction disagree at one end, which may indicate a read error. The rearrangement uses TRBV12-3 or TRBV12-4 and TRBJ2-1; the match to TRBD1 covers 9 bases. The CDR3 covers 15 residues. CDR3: CASSLETGGRNELLF. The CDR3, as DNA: TGTGCCAGCAGTTTAGAGACAGGGGGGCGAAATGAGCTGCTCTTC.

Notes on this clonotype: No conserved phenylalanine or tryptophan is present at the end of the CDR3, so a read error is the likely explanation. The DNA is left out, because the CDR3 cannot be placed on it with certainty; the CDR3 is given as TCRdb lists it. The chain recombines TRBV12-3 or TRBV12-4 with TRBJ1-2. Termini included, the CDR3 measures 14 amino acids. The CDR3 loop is CANSFRPENYGCTL.

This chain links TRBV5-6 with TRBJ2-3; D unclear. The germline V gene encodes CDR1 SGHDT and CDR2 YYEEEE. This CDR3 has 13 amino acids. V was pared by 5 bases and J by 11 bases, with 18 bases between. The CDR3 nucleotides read TGTGCCAGCAGTAGAGTCCGGAGTTATATGCAGTATTTT. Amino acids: CASSRVRSYMQYF.